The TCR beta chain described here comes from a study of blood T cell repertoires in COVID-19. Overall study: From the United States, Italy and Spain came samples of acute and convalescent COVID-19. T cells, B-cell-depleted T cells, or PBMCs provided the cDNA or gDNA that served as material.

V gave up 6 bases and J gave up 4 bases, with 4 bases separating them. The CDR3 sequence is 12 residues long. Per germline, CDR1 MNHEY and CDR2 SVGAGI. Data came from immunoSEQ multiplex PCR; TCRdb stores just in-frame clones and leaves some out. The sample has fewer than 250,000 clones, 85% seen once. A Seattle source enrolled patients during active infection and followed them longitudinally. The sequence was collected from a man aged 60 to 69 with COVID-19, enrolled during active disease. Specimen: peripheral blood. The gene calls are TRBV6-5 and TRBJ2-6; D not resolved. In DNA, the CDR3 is TGTGCCAGCAGCGGGGGGGCCAACGTCCTGACTTTC. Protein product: CASSGGANVLTF.